This record covers a single T cell receptor beta chain. Its target is not known. The repertoire was sequenced with immunoSEQ multiplex PCR; TCRdb's copy has only in-frame clones and lacks some. The table has 95,000 to 150,000 clones, roughly 87% seen once. These data belong to a study of T cell responses to AZD1222 COVID-19 vaccine. This CDR3 region has 15 residues. V shed 3 bases and J shed 4 bases, with 15 bases lying between them. Germline-derived CDR1 and CDR2 are MNHNS and SASEGT. Whole-study results and caveats: Repertoire samples came only from after the peak T cell response.

The receptor was derived from an adult in good health. The chain uses TRBV6-1 and TRBJ1-2; TRBD1 might be the D (6 bases). The sample in question was peripheral blood, obtained on day 0 of AZD1222 vaccination. In DNA form, the CDR3 reads TGTGCCAGCAGTGAGCGCGACAGGCGAACCTATGGCTACACCTTC. It is translated as CASSERDRRTYGYTF.